This T cell receptor (beta chain) is drawn from a study of blood T cell repertoires in COVID-19. Study at large: The United States, Italy and Spain were the sources of the acute and convalescent COVID-19 samples. T cells, B-cell-depleted T cells, or PBMCs supplied cDNA or gDNA.

How the authors handled the data: For nucleated cells, counts were estimated from reference gene primer amplification. Libraries were prepared by immunoSEQ multiplex PCR; TCRdb keeps only in-frame clonotypes and omits some of them. The D gene and trimming were derived from the DNA, and the V and J assignments and clone size from that table. The sample includes about 180,000 clones, roughly 86% seen only once; the top ten take less than 3.5%. The CDR3 spans 14 residues. V was cut by 6 bases and J by 0 bases, with 10 bases left in between. Looked up from germline, CDR1 is SGDLS and CDR2 is YYNGEE. The sequenced sample was peripheral blood. The chain links TRBV9 to TRBJ1-3; no reliable D call. The source of this sequence is a woman aged 25 to 39 with active or convalescent COVID-19. For the CDR3, the DNA is TGTGCCAGCACAGGCGGGAACTCTGGAAACACCATATATTTT. Residues: CASTGGNSGNTIYF.